This T cell receptor (beta chain) was sequenced for a study of blood T cell repertoires in COVID-19. Study context: Sites in the United States, Italy and Spain provided acute and convalescent COVID-19 samples.

Germline V gene sequence: CDR1 MNHEY, CDR2 SMNVEV (reference sequence). The CDR3 loop spans 15 amino acids. V trimming: 8 bases; J trimming: 2 bases; junction bases outside the gene matches: 8. In the study's own analysis: Amplification from reference gene primers served as the basis for estimated nucleated cell counts. TCRdb keeps only in-frame clones here, not all; method: immunoSEQ multiplex PCR. V and J calls and clone size are copied from that table; D and trimming were computed from the DNA. The sample yields 140,000 or so clones, roughly 80% seen once. The chain has TRBV27 and TRBJ2-3; 9 nucleotides agree with TRBD1. Sequencing was performed on peripheral blood. This clonotype was obtained from a human donor in a cohort sampled during active COVID-19. As DNA, the CDR3 is TGTGCCAGCGCCGGACAGGGGACAGTCACAGATACGCAGTATTTT. As protein: CASAGQGTVTDTQYF.